These T cell receptor beta chains were read from a single sample in a study of cytomegalovirus exposure and HLA in healthy donors. Generated by immunoSEQ multiplex PCR, the TCRdb table keeps only in-frame clones and is missing some. There are about 190,000 clones in the sample; 79% occur only once, and roughly 1.6% lies in the top ten. Material: PBMCs. These receptors were obtained from a woman between 18 and 29 years old in good health and CMV-seronegative. The CDR3 runs from the conserved cysteine through the conserved F or W. The order of the fields is CDR3 protein, CDR3 DNA, D gene, J gene, clone size, V gene. D genes are given only for firm matches. Only some rows state a clone size, as once, few, many or a class for expanded clones.

CASSLKTSGNNEQFF,TGTGCCAGCAGCCTCAAGACTAGCGGGAACAATGAGCAGTTCTTC,TRBD2,TRBJ2-1,.,TRBV5-4
CASSYPGGAEAFF,TGTGCCAGCAGTTACCCGGGGGGCGCTGAAGCTTTCTTT,.,TRBJ1-1,.,TRBV6-5
CASSPGQGFPDTQYF,TGTGCCAGCTCACCCGGACAGGGGTTTCCAGATACGCAGTATTTT,TRBD1,TRBJ2-3,.,TRBV18
CASRPWRAHTEAFF,TGTGCCAGCAGGCCGTGGCGGGCTCACACTGAAGCTTTCTTT,.,TRBJ1-1,.,TRBV28
CASSQGGGSSYNEQFF,TGCGCCAGCAGCCAAGGGGGCGGAAGCTCCTACAATGAGCAGTTCTTC,.,TRBJ2-1,.,TRBV4-1
CAISGGQVEAFF,TGTGCCATCAGTGGAGGACAAGTTGAAGCTTTCTTT,.,TRBJ1-1,.,TRBV10-3
CASSPWQGEWTEAFF,TGTGCCAGCAGCCCATGGCAGGGGGAATGGACTGAAGCTTTCTTT,TRBD1,TRBJ1-1,once,TRBV7-8
CASSVASTSSYNEQFF,TGTGCCAGCAGCGTAGCTTCTACGAGCTCCTACAATGAGCAGTTCTTC,.,TRBJ2-1,once,TRBV9
CSVGRDRDSYEQYF,TGCAGCGTTGGGAGGGACAGGGACTCCTACGAGCAGTACTTC,TRBD1,TRBJ2-7,.,TRBV29-1
CASSRGGPNEQYF,TGCGCCAGCAGCCGCGGGGGGCCCAACGAGCAGTACTTC,TRBD2,TRBJ2-7,.,TRBV5-1
CASSSMPGSNQPQHF,TGCGCCAGCAGCTCTATGCCGGGGAGCAATCAGCCCCAGCATTTT,.,TRBJ1-5,.,TRBV5-1
CASSQMGRRAYGYTF,TGTGCCAGCTCACAAATGGGACGGAGGGCCTATGGCTACACCTTC,.,TRBJ1-2,.,TRBV18
CASSSTDFSGNTIYF,TGTGCCAGCAGCTCGACTGATTTCTCTGGAAACACCATATATTTT,.,TRBJ1-3,.,TRBV7-2
CASSLGTDTEAFF,TGTGCCAGCAGCTTGGGGACAGACACTGAAGCTTTCTTT,TRBD1,TRBJ1-1,.,TRBV11-2
CSASRQGIGGTGELFF,TGCAGCGCTTCTCGGCAGGGAATAGGGGGCACCGGGGAGCTGTTTTTT,.,TRBJ2-2,.,TRBV29-1
CASSLIDRGLTDTQYF,TGCGCCAGCAGCTTGATTGACAGGGGCCTCACAGATACGCAGTATTTT,TRBD1,TRBJ2-3,.,TRBV5-1
CASGDSLVEKLFF,TGTGCCAGCGGGGACAGTTTGGTTGAAAAACTGTTTTTT,TRBD1,TRBJ1-4,.,TRBV28
CASSSGQGGDYGYTF,TGCGCCAGCAGCTCTGGACAGGGAGGGGACTATGGCTACACCTTC,TRBD1,TRBJ1-2,.,TRBV5-1
CASTRPGFTYGYTF,TGTGCCAGCACCCGGCCGGGGTTTACCTATGGCTACACCTTC,.,TRBJ1-2,few,TRBV28
CASSPSGQGYGYTF,TGTGCCAGCAGCCCATCGGGACAGGGCTATGGCTACACCTTC,TRBD1,TRBJ1-2,.,TRBV9
CASAGTSGFFTNEQYF,TGTGCCAGCGCCGGGACTAGCGGCTTCTTTACCAACGAGCAGTACTTC,TRBD2,TRBJ2-7,.,TRBV7-8
CASSERVSNTGELFF,TGTGCCAGCAGTGAACGCGTATCGAACACCGGGGAGCTGTTTTTT,.,TRBJ2-2,.,TRBV6-4
CASKLEGQANEKLFF,TGCGCCAGCAAACTCGAGGGACAGGCTAATGAAAAACTGTTTTTT,TRBD1,TRBJ1-4,.,TRBV4-1
CSVAESSYNEQFF,TGCAGCGTTGCGGAGAGTTCCTACAATGAGCAGTTCTTC,.,TRBJ2-1,few,TRBV29-1
CASTPGADSNQPQHF,TGTGCCAGTACCCCAGGGGCGGATAGCAATCAGCCCCAGCATTTT,.,TRBJ1-5,few,TRBV19
CASSQGVGGWDTEAFF,TGTGCCAGCAGCCAAGGGGTTGGCGGCTGGGACACTGAAGCTTTCTTT,.,TRBJ1-1,.,TRBV4-2